This entry lists 18 T cell receptor beta chains sequenced from one sample in a study of control samples from healthy donors and cancer patients. The repertoire was sequenced with immunoSEQ multiplex PCR; TCRdb's copy has only in-frame clones and lacks some. The table shows 150,000 to 200,000 clones, with around 90% occurring only once. Sequencing was done on a sample of blood. Source of these receptors: a man aged 30 to 45 in good health.

The chain carries TRBV24-1 and TRBJ2-1; 8 bases map to TRBD2. CDR1 is KGHDR and CDR2 is SFDVKD in the germline V gene. There are 12 residues in the CDR3. The junction had 6 bases not matched to a gene; V was cut back by 4 bases and J by 14 bases. CDR3 sequence: CATSDTGLVEFF. As DNA, the CDR3 is TGTGCCACCAGTGACACGGGACTAGTTGAGTTCTTC.

This chain links TRBV2 with TRBJ2-1; weak D call: TRBD1 (5 bases). Germline loops: CDR1 SNHLY, CDR2 FYNNEI. The V and J ends lost 2 bases and 6 bases respectively, with 11 bases between them. The CDR3 is made up of 14 amino acids. This CDR3 reads CASSEWGFSNEQFF. Written as DNA, the CDR3 is TGTGCCAGCAGTGAATGGGGCTTCTCCAATGAGCAGTTCTTC.

The rearrangement joins TRBV7-8 to TRBJ1-3, with a weak D call TRBD1 (5 bases). The CDR3 extends over 16 amino acids. The V gene lost 5 bases and the J gene lost 0 bases, with 14 bases spanning the gap. From germline, CDR1 is SGHVS and CDR2 FQNEAQ. CDR3 sequence: CASSILGHNSGNTIYF. CDR3 coding DNA: TGTGCCAGCAGCATTCTTGGACACAACTCTGGAAACACCATATATTTT.

This sequence joins TRBV7-2 and TRBJ1-5; the D is unclear. CDR1 SGHTA and CDR2 FQGNSA come from the germline V gene. The CDR3 has 13 amino acids. V was shortened by 2 bases and J by 6 bases, with 8 bases between the two germline ends. CDR3 sequence (DNA): TGTGCCAGCAGCTTATTCGACGGTCAGCCCCAGCATTTT. This translates into CASSLFDGQPQHF.

The rearrangement joins TRBV5-1 to TRBJ2-2; D ambiguous. V dropped 0 bases and J dropped 4 bases, with 7 bases sitting between them. CDR1 is SGHRS, CDR2 YFSETQ, per germline. The CDR3 covers 14 residues. The CDR3 DNA is TGCGCCAGCAGCTTGGTGACGGGCACCGGGGAGCTGTTTTTT. As protein: CASSLVTGTGELFF.

The rearrangement links TRBV19 to TRBJ1-5; D remains ambiguous. The germline V gene has CDR1 LNHDA and CDR2 SQIVND (reference sequence). The CDR3 is 12 residues long. V lost 5 bases and J 6 bases, leaving 8 bases between the germline ends. CDR3 loop: CASSLRSQPQHF. CDR3 sequence (DNA): TGTGCCAGTAGTCTAAGGAGTCAGCCCCAGCATTTT.

The chain links TRBV10-3 to TRBJ2-1, with D uncertain. The length of the CDR3 is 13 residues. Germline assignment: CDR1 ENHRY and CDR2 SYGVKD. Trimming took off 6 bases at V and 9 bases at J, with 15 bases between the two ends. CDR3 coding DNA: TGTGCCATCAGCTCAGACCAAAGAGGTGAGCAGTTCTTC. Its translation: CAISSDQRGEQFF.

This clone has a single count. The chain has TRBV6-2 or TRBV6-3 and TRBJ2-7; D is possibly TRBD2 (6 bases). The CDR3 is 11 residues long. Germline V CDR1 and CDR2: MNHEY, SVGEGT. The germline V and J ends were trimmed by 2 bases and 10 bases, with 9 bases remaining between them. CDR3 sequence (DNA): TGTGCCAGCAGTTACAGGCGGGATCAGTACTTC. Residues: CASSYRRDQYF.

This clone appeared once. This sequence joins TRBV19 and TRBJ2-5; no clear D gene. The germline CDR1 and CDR2 sequences are LNHDA and SQIVND (reference sequence). CDR3 length: 14 amino acids. Deletions cut 3 bases from V and 10 bases from J, with 18 bases between. In DNA, the CDR3 is TGTGCCAGTAGTATCTCCATTTCTCCCCTGGGCCAGTACTTC. This gives the protein CASSISISPLGQYF.

CDR3 in DNA: TGTGCCAGCACTAGGGGGACGGTTAGCAATCAGCCCCAGCATTTT. Protein: CASTRGTVSNQPQHF. This chain connects TRBV28 to TRBJ1-5; a weak D match, TRBD1 (6 bases). The CDR3 runs 15 residues. CDR1 and CDR2 from the germline V gene are MDHEN and SYDVKM. Trimming left V 7 bases short and J 0 bases short, with 13 bases between.

This chain connects TRBV9 to TRBJ1-1; 8 bases line up with TRBD1. The CDR3 length is 12 residues. Germline CDR1 SGDLS, CDR2 YYNGEE. The junction had 5 bases not matched to a gene; V was cut back by 2 bases and J by 11 bases. Here the CDR3 reads CASSVGQGEAFF. The CDR3 region has the DNA TGTGCCAGCAGCGTCGGACAGGGTGAGGCTTTCTTT.

The rearrangement joins TRBV11-1 to TRBJ1-1; weak D call: TRBD1 (5 bases). CDR3 length equals 12 residues. Looked up from germline, CDR1 is SGHAT and CDR2 is FQDESV (reference sequence). V was cut by 5 bases and J by 11 bases, with 15 bases left in between. In nucleotides, the CDR3 is TGTGCCAGCAGCCGCCAGGGCTTAGACGCTTTCTTT. Its protein is CASSRQGLDAFF.

This chain joins TRBV7-8 and TRBJ2-1; TRBD2 agrees at 9 bases. V was pared by 4 bases and J by 6 bases, with 7 bases of the junction left unmatched. Germline V lookup: CDR1 SGHVS, CDR2 FQNEAQ. The CDR3 sequence is 15 residues long. Here the CDR3 reads CASSSLSGSTNEQFF. The DNA for the CDR3 is TGTGCCAGCAGCTCCCTTAGCGGGAGCACCAATGAGCAGTTCTTC.

This clone has a single count. The chain links TRBV5-6 to TRBJ1-1; D not certain. This CDR3 region has 16 residues. The V end lost 4 bases, the J end lost 5 bases, and 21 bases lay between the germline ends. Germline V gene data show CDR1 as SGHDT and CDR2 as YYEEEE. DNA for the CDR3: TGTGCCAGCAGCCTTCAACGACCCAAAATGAGGACTGAAGCTTTCTTT. The encoded protein is CASSLQRPKMRTEAFF. The full variable domain, rest sourced from reference TRBV5-6 and TRBJ1-1, is DAGVTQSPTHLIKTRGQQVTLRCSPKSGHDTVSWYQQALGQGPQFIFQYYEEEERQRGNFPDRFSGHQFPNYSSELNVNALLLGDSALYLCASSLQRPKMRTEAFFGQGTRLTVV.

The V and J genes are TRBV7-3 and TRBJ2-2; 11 bases fit TRBD1. This CDR3 spans 16 amino acids. Trimming took 3 bases from V and 5 from J; bases not matched to a gene: 5. Germline loops: CDR1 SGHTA, CDR2 FQGTGA. CDR3 loop: CASSFRGTGGTGELFF. The CDR3 coding sequence is TGTGCCAGCAGCTTTAGGGGGACAGGGGGAACCGGGGAGCTGTTTTTT.

J is TRBJ1-3 and V is TRBV2; D gene ambiguous. Trimming shortened V by 8 bases and J by 2 bases, and 10 bases separated the two germline ends. The CDR3 is 13 residues long. The germline CDR1 and CDR2 sequences are SNHLY and FYNNEI. The CDR3 sequence: CASLPGTGNTIYF. DNA of the CDR3: TGTGCCAGCCTTCCGGGAACTGGAAACACCATATATTTT.

The rearrangement joins TRBV7-2 to TRBJ2-3, with a tentative D call TRBD2 (5 bases). Germline CDR1 and CDR2: SGHTA and FQGNSA. Trimming pared 5 bases from V and 0 bases from J, leaving 12 bases between. There are 15 residues in the CDR3. CDR3 sequence (DNA): TGTGCCAGCAGCGCTGACTACTTGAGCACAGATACGCAGTATTTT. This sequence encodes CASSADYLSTDTQYF.

This sequence joins TRBV29-1 and TRBJ1-5; TRBD1 aligns across 8 bases. Germline V gives CDR1 SQVTM, CDR2 ANQGSEA. The ends lost 7 bases at V and 2 bases at J; junction bases unmatched: 13. The CDR3 has 16 amino acids. Written as DNA, the CDR3 is TGCAGCGAGATGGACAGGGCTGGGAGAGGCAATCAGCCCCAGCATTTT. Translating gives CSEMDRAGRGNQPQHF.